This T cell receptor beta chain was captured in a study of beta chain features in type 1 diabetes. With respect to this clone: Antigen specificity is unknown. One junction end does not reproduce the germline sequence, and a read error may be involved.

Study-level points and caveats: People with Type 1 diabetes carried modestly yet significantly shorter TCRB CDR3s in all four CD4+ subsets.

As every portion of the isolated RNA was reverse transcribed, the sequencing read expressed TCRB transcripts. TCRdb's table, derived via immunoSEQ multiplex PCR, lists solely in-frame clones and lacks some. This sample has around 250,000 clones; around 25% occur once, and the top ten carry 0.012%. CDR3 length equals 9 residues. From germline, CDR1 is SGHRS and CDR2 YFSETQ. This receptor was obtained from a young woman with type 1 diabetes. V gene TRBV5-1 combines with J gene TRBJ2-7; D unclear. The sequenced material came from naive CD4+ T cells from blood. The CDR3 DNA sequence: TGCGCCAGCAGCTTCTTCCCCCCCTTC. This encodes CASSFFPPF.